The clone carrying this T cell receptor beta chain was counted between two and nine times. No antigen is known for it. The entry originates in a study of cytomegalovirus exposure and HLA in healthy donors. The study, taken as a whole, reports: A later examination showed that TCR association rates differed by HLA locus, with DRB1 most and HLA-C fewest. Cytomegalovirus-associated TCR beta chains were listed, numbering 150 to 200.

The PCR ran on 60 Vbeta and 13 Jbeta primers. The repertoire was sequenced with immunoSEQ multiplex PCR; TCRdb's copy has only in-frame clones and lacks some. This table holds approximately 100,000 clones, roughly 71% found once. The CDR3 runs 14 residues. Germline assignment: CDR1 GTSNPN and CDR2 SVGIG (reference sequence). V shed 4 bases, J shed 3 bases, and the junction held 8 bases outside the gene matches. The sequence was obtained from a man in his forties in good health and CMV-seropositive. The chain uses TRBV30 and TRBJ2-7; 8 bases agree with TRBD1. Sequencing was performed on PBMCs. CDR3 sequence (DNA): TGTGCCTGGACTGCCGGGACAGGAGTCTACGAGCAGTACTTC. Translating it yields CAWTAGTGVYEQYF.